A selection of T cell receptor beta chains follows, all from one sample in a study of T cell repertoires in cytomegalovirus infection. TCRdb re-called the reads with MiXCR, one entry per CDR3 protein. This repertoire shows some 350,000 distinct CDR3 sequences, around a sixth found once; its top ten account for roughly 8.7%. Sequencing used PBMCs. The receptors shown here come from a human donor in good health (CMV status not recorded). Some clones in this sample may be carry-over from other donors' samples. Both conserved end residues are part of each CDR3. D genes are given only for firm matches. A row's size may be missing; if present it is once, few, many or a size class.

TRBD1 | - | TRBJ2-7 | TRBV7-8 | TGTGCCAGCAGCTTGCCCCCGGGACAGGGGCCCTACGAGCAGTACTTC | CASSLPPGQGPYEQYF
- | few | TRBJ2-4 | TRBV6-2/TRBV6-3 | TGTGCCAGCAGCTCGGGACCACAACAGTACTTC | CASSSGPQQYF
TRBD2 | few | TRBJ2-4 | TRBV4-1 | TGCGCCAGCAGCCAGGGCTGGGGGGGTTCAGCCAAAAACATTCAGTACTTC | CASSQGWGGSAKNIQYF
- | - | TRBJ2-3 | TRBV19 | TGTGCCAGTAGTATCCAAGCGGGAGATACGCAGTATTTT | CASSIQAGDTQYF
TRBD2 | few | TRBJ2-3 | TRBV10-3 | TGTGCCATCAGTGAGAATAGCGGGGGGTCCACAGATACGCAGTATTTT | CAISENSGGSTDTQYF
- | - | TRBJ2-1 | TRBV29-1 | TGCAGCGTTCTGGATACCCTGGATTGGGGATACAATGAGCAGTTCTTC | CSVLDTLDWGYNEQFF
- | few | TRBJ2-3 | TRBV7-9 | TGTGCCAGCAGCTTAAGGCCCCGGGGCCAGAGGTCAGATACGCAGTATTTT | CASSLRPRGQRSDTQYF
- | - | TRBJ2-3 | TRBV20-1 | TGCAGTGCTAGGGACAGTTACACAGATACGCAGTATTTT | CSARDSYTDTQYF
TRBD1 | - | TRBJ2-1 | TRBV7-9 | TGTGCCAGCAGCTTAAGGGACAGGGGTCTCGATGAGCAGTTCTTC | CASSLRDRGLDEQFF
TRBD1 | many | TRBJ2-1 | TRBV11-2 | TGTGCCAGCGGAACCCACAGGGGCGACAATGAGCAGTTCTTC | CASGTHRGDNEQFF
- | many | TRBJ2-3 | TRBV7-2 | TGTGCCAGCAGCTCAGACCCCCTAGTCGCGCAGTATTTT | CASSSDPLVAQYF
- | - | TRBJ1-4 | TRBV6-1 | TGTGCCAGCAAGCTGGGGCTGACTAATGAAAAACTGTTTTTT | CASKLGLTNEKLFF
TRBD2 | few | TRBJ2-5 | TRBV12-3/TRBV12-4 | TGTGCCAGCAGTTTATGGAATTTAGCGGGGGTCAGACAAGAGACCCAGTACTTC | CASSLWNLAGVRQETQYF
TRBD2 | many | TRBJ2-7 | TRBV7-2 | TGTGCCAGCAGCTTAAATCTTGGCGGGAGATTAGACGAGCAGTACTTC | CASSLNLGGRLDEQYF
TRBD2 | many | TRBJ2-3 | TRBV7-2 | TGTGCCAGCAGCTCCCGGGACTACGGCCGCACAGATACGCAGTATTTT | CASSSRDYGRTDTQYF
TRBD1 | few | TRBJ2-3 | TRBV30 | TGTGCCTGGAGCCCCCGGGACAGGCAAACGGGCACGCAGTATTTT | CAWSPRDRQTGTQYF
- | few | TRBJ2-5 | TRBV15 | TGTGCCACCAGCCCCGAGGGGGGGGATCTTGGGCAGACCCAGTACTTC | CATSPEGGDLGQTQYF
- | many | TRBJ2-1 | TRBV7-2 | TGTGCCAGCAGCTTAGGGGGGGGCCGGTGGGTATCTTACAATGAGCAGTTCTTC | CASSLGGGRWVSYNEQFF
- | - | TRBJ1-2 | TRBV20-1 | TGCAGTGCTAGCCCGCCGACGGCAGATTACTATGGCTACACCTTC | CSASPPTADYYGYTF
TRBD2 | - | TRBJ2-7 | TRBV20-1 | TGCAGTGCTGGGCGAGGGACTAGCGGGAGCTCCTACGAGCAGTACTTC | CSAGRGTSGSSYEQYF
- | few | TRBJ1-1 | TRBV19 | TGTGCCAGTAGTAGCGAAGCTGGGCGGTTAGGAGCTTTCTTT | CASSSEAGRLGAFF
- | many | TRBJ2-6 | TRBV7-9 | TGTGCCAGCAGCAGCTTAAACCCGGAGCCCTCCTCTGGGGCCAACGTCCTGACTTTC | CASSSLNPEPSSGANVLTF
- | - | TRBJ1-2 | TRBV6-5 | TGTGCCAGCAGTCCTGGGACGAGGAAAAAGGGCTATGGCTACACCTTC | CASSPGTRKKGYGYTF
TRBD2 | few | TRBJ2-1 | TRBV19 | TGTGCCACCAAGACTAGCCGGGGGGGGAATGAGCAGTTCTTC | CATKTSRGGNEQFF
- | few | TRBJ1-6 | TRBV4-1 | TGCGCCAGCAGCCAAGAGGGGGATCTACCCCTCCACTTT | CASSQEGDLPLHF
TRBD1 | - | TRBJ1-1 | TRBV19 | TGTGCCAGTACCACCCGGGACAGGGGAGTGCGGGCTTTCTTT | CASTTRDRGVRAFF
- | few | TRBJ1-4 | TRBV11-2 | TGTGCCAGCAGCTTAGATCCGGCCGGTGAAAAACTGTTTTTT | CASSLDPAGEKLFF
- | - | TRBJ1-3 | TRBV2 | TGTGCCAGCAGTGAATTGATGGGAAACACCATATATTTT | CASSELMGNTIYF
- | - | TRBJ2-2 | TRBV7-9 | TGTGCCAGCAGCTCGCGTAGGAAGAACACCGGGGAGCTGTTTTTT | CASSSRRKNTGELFF
TRBD1 | few | TRBJ2-2 | TRBV4-1 | TGCGCCAGCAGCCAAGGGACAGGGGGTCGGACCGGGGAGCTGTTTTTT | CASSQGTGGRTGELFF
TRBD2 | many | TRBJ2-1 | TRBV7-9 | TGTGCCAGCAGAGTACGGGTAGCGGGAGTCGATGAGCAGTTCTTC | CASRVRVAGVDEQFF
- | many | TRBJ1-6 | TRBV11-2 | TGTGCCAGCACCACCTCAAGGACCCCAGGTTCACCCCTCCACTTT | CASTTSRTPGSPLHF
TRBD1 | - | TRBJ1-4 | TRBV6-1 | TGTGCCAGCAGTTACGCTGGGACAGGGAGGATAACGCTGTTTTTT | CASSYAGTGRITLFF
- | - | TRBJ1-2 | TRBV4-3 | TGCGCCAGCAGCCAAAATGGGCTACAGGGTCGAGGCTACACCTTC | CASSQNGLQGRGYTF
- | - | TRBJ2-3 | TRBV7-2 | TGTGCCAGCAGATTCGCGGGGGCGGCAGATACGCAGTATTTT | CASRFAGAADTQYF
TRBD1 | few | TRBJ1-4 | TRBV11-2 | TGTGCCAGCACCCGAGCGGTAACGGACAGGGGTCGAATCTGGAGAGAAAAACTGTTTTTT | CASTRAVTDRGRIWREKLFF
- | few | TRBJ1-2 | TRBV28 | TGTGCCAGCAGTTTATCCAGGGGAAGGGGCTACACCTTC | CASSLSRGRGYTF
- | many | TRBJ1-5 | TRBV4-3 | TGCGCCAGCAGCCAAGATCTCGGTCAGCCCCAGCATTTT | CASSQDLGQPQHF
- | few | TRBJ1-5 | TRBV19 | TGTGCCAGTAGTATCCCTGGCTTCGGTCAGCCCCAGCATTTT | CASSIPGFGQPQHF
- | - | TRBJ2-7 | TRBV7-7 | TGTGCCAGCAGCTTGGTGTCCAGTCGGGACGAGCAGTACTTC | CASSLVSSRDEQYF
- | many | TRBJ2-7 | TRBV4-2 | TGTGCCAGCAGCCGAGAGACTAGAGGAGCCTACGAGCAGTACTTC | CASSRETRGAYEQYF
TRBD2 | many | TRBJ2-7 | TRBV7-2 | TGTGCCAGCAGCTTATTGGTAGGGACTAGCGGGAGTGTCGAGTACTTC | CASSLLVGTSGSVEYF
- | - | TRBJ1-3 | TRBV20-1 | TGCAGTGCTAGGAGAGTTTCTGGAAACACCATATATTTT | CSARRVSGNTIYF
TRBD2 | many | TRBJ2-5 | TRBV7-8 | TGTGCCAGCAGCTTCCTAGCGGACAATCAAGAGACCCAGTACTTC | CASSFLADNQETQYF
TRBD1 | - | TRBJ1-1 | TRBV6-1 | TGTGCCAGCAGCCGACGGACAGGGGGCAAGGTGAACACTGAAGCTTTCTTT | CASSRRTGGKVNTEAFF
TRBD2 | few | TRBJ2-1 | TRBV5-4 | TGTGCCAGCAGCCGAGCGGGGGGCAACAATGAGCAGTTCTTC | CASSRAGGNNEQFF
- | few | TRBJ2-7 | TRBV23-1 | TGCGCCAGCAGTCCCCTGACGTTCGGGCAGTACTTC | CASSPLTFGQYF